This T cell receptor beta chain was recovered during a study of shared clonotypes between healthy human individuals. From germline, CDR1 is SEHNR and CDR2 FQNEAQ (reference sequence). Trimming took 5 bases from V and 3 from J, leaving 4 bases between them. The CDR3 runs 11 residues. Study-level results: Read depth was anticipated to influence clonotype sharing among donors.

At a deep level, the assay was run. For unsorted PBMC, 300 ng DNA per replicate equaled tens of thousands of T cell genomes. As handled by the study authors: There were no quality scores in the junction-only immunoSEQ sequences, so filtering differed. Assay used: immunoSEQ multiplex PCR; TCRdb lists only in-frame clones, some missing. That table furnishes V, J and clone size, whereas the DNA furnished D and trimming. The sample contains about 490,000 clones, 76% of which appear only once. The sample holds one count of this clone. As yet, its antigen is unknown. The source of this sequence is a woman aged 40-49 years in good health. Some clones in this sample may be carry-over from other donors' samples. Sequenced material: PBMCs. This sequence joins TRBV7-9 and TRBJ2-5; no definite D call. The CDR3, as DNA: TGTGCCAGCAGCCCAAAAGAGACCCAGTACTTC. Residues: CASSPKETQYF.